This TCR beta chain was sequenced for a study of T cells after yellow fever vaccination (dated by TCRdb to about 2019). Regarding the complete study: The SMART-Seq v4 Ultra Low Input RNA kit was used to prepare libraries from fractions with low cell numbers. The cohort comprised two healthy male donors, one aged 18 to 29 and one aged 30 to 40 years. To track T-cell clones before and after primary and booster YFV17D yellow fever vaccination, bulk TCR alpha and beta repertoires were sequenced longitudinally. Blood was drawn at multiple timepoints before and after primary and secondary immunization, with bulk PBMC replicates and cell subsets isolated.

TCR cDNA was synthesized by 5'RACE template switching, which introduced a universal primer site and unique molecular identifiers. Priming for cDNA synthesis came from both the TCR alpha and TCR beta constant segments. Libraries were amplified in two PCR steps, with sample barcodes and sequencing adapters added in the second step. Sequencing of libraries was performed on Illumina HiSeq 2500 (2x100 bp) or NovaSeq (2x150 bp). The published analysis was carried out like this. MIGEC handled demultiplexing of reads and collapsing into UMI consensus sequences, while MiXCR performed V(D)J alignment. Clonotypes responding to the vaccine were identified with edgeR on replicate PBMC samples, with the criteria of FDR below 0.01 and a log2 fold change above 5 up to day 15. CD4 or CD8 identity was assigned to each bulk clonotype according to whether the clonotype was present at higher abundance in the sequenced CD4 repertoire or the sequenced CD8 repertoire. TCRdb ran its own pipeline on the public reads, namely fastp trimming at Q25 and MiXCR clone calling, and kept in-frame beta chains. Entries are consolidated by CDR3 protein sequence, retaining the most common genes and DNA. The V and J calls here are based on TCRdb, not the publication. This sample lists roughly 300,000 distinct CDR3 sequences; around 6.8% were detected once. The top ten clones comprise roughly a sixth of the sample.

This clonotype showed up many times. Its antigen target is currently unknown. No much larger clonotype is one base removed from it; base qualities were not supplied. From cysteine to phenylalanine, the CDR3 is 15 amino acids long. This entry keeps only the CDR3 DNA: 45 bases, framed from base 1. As encoded in the germline V gene, CDR1 is SGHRS while CDR2 is YFSETQ. V ends up 3 bases short and J 4 bases short, with an unmatched junction base count of 7. Overall study results and their limits: The secondary T-cell response was found to be weaker but faster than the primary response, with a peak reached on day 5 rather than on day 15. A small share of clonotypes occurred in both CD4 and CD8 compartments, likely arising from convergent recombination. The study included only a couple of donors, which limits how far the findings can be generalized. Computational filtering was needed because FACS-sorted repertoires could contain abundant contaminating clonotypes from the bulk population. Most clones expanded after primary vaccination (almost 97% of CD4 and 70% to 90% of CD8) were re-detected after the booster, suggesting that broad memory maintenance occurred.

The treatment or condition label, as the study defines it: live attenuated yellow fever vaccine strain. Two biological replicates of bulk PBMCs were collected at each blood-draw timepoint. PBMCs were isolated from peripheral blood using a standard Ficoll-Paque protocol. TriZol was used to extract RNA from bulk PBMCs, from CD4 and CD8 fractions, and from dextramer-positive and dextramer-negative fractions. This TCR derives from a man aged 18 to 29 who received the YFV17D yellow fever vaccine. Recombination joined TRBV5-1 with TRBJ2-3, and 8 junctional nucleotides match TRBD1. The sample here was PBMCs, taken about 49 days after the first yellow fever vaccination. The CDR3 sequence is CASSWGTGWADTQYF. At the DNA level, the sequence is TGCGCCAGCAGCTGGGGGACAGGTTGGGCAGATACGCAGTATTTT.